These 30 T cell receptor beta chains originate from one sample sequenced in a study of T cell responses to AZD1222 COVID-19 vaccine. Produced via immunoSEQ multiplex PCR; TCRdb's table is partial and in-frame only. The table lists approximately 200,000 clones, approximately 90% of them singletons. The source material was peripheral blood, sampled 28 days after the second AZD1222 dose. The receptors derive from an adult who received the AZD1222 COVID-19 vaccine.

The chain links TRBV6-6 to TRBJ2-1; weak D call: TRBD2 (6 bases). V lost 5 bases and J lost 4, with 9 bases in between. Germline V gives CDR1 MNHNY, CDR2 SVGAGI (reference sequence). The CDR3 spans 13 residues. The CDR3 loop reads CASSRTTYNEQFF. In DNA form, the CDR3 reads TGTGCCAGCAGTAGGACTACTTACAATGAGCAGTTCTTC.

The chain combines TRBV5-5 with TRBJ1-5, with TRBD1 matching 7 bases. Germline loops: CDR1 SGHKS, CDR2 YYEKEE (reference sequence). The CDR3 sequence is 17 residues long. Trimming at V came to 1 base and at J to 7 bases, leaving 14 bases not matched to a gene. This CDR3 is CASSLLYVTGSAQPQHF. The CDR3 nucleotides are TGTGCCAGCAGCTTGTTGTATGTGACAGGGAGCGCCCAGCCCCAGCATTTT. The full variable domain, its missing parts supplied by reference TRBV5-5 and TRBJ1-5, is DAGVTQSPTHLIKTRGQQVTLRCSPISGHKSVSWYQQVLGQGPQFIFQYYEKEERGRGNFPDRFSARQFPNYSSELNVNALLLGDSALYLCASSLLYVTGSAQPQHFGDGTRLSIL.

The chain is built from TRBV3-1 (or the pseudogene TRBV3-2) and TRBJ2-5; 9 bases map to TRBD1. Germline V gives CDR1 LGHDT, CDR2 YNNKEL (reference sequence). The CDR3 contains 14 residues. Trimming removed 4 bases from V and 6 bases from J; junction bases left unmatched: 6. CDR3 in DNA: TGTGCCAGCAGCCCTGGACAGGGGAGGAAGACCCAGTACTTC. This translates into CASSPGQGRKTQYF.

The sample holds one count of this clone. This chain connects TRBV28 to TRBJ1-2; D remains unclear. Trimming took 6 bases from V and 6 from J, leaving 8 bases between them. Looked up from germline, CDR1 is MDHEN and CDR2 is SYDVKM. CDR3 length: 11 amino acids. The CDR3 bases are TGTGCCAGCAGGCGCGGGGATGGCTACACCTTC. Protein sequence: CASRRGDGYTF.

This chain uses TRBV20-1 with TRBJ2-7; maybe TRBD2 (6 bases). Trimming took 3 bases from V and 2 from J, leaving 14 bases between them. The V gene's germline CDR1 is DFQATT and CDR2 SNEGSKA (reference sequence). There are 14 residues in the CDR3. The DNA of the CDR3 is TGCAGTGCTAGTGGGGGGACCCACACCTACGAGCAGTACTTC. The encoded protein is CSASGGTHTYEQYF.

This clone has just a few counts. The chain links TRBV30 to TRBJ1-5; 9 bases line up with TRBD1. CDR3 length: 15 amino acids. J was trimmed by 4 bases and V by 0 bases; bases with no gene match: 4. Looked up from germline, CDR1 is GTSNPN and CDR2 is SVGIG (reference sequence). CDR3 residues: CAWSVRGQGNQPQHF. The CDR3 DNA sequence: TGTGCCTGGAGTGTACGTGGACAGGGGAATCAGCCCCAGCATTTT.

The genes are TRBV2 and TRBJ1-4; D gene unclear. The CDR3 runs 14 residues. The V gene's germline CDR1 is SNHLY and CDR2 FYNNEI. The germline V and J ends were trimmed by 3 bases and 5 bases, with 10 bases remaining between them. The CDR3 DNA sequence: TGTGCCAGCAGTGACAACAGCTACAATGAAAAACTGTTTTTT. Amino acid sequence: CASSDNSYNEKLFF.

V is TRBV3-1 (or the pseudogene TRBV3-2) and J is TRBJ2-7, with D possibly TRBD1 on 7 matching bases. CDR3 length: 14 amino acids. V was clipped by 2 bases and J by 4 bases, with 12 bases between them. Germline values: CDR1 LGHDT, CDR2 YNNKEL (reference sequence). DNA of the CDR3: TGTGCCAGCAGCCAATATGCAGGGGGGTACGAGCAGTACTTC. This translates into CASSQYAGGYEQYF.

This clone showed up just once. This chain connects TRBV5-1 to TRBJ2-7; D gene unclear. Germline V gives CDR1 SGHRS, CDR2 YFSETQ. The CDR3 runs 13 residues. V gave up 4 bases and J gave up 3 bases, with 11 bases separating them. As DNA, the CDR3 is TGCGCCAGCAGCACGGACGGAAACTACGAGCAGTACTTC. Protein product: CASSTDGNYEQYF.

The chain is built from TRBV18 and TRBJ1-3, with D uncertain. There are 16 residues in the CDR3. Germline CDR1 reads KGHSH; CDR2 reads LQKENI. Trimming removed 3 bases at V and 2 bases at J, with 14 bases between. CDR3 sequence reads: CASSPRTSFTGNTIYF. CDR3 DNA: TGTGCCAGCTCACCCCGGACGAGTTTTACTGGAAACACCATATATTTT.

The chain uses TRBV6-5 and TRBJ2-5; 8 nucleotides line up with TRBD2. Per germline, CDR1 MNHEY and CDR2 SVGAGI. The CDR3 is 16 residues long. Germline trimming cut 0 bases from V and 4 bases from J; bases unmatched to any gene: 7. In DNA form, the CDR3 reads TGTGCCAGCAGTTACTCCTTCCGGACTAGCAGAGAGACCCAGTACTTC. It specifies CASSYSFRTSRETQYF.

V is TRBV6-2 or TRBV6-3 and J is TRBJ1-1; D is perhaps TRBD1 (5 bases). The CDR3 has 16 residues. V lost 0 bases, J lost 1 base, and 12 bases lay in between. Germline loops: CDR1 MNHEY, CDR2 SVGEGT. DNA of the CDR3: TGTGCCAGCAGTTACTCGGGGGATGGCGGGAACACTGAAGCTTTCTTT. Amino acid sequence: CASSYSGDGGNTEAFF.

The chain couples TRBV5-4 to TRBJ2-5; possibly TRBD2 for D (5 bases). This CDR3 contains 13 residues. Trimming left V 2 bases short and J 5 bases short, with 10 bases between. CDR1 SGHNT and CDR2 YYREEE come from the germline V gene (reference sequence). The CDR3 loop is CASSFRGRETQYF. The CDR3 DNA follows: TGTGCCAGCAGCTTTCGGGGTAGGGAGACCCAGTACTTC.

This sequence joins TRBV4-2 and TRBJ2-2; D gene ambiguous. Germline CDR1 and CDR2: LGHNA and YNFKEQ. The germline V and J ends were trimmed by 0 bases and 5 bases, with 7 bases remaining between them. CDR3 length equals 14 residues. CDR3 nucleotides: TGTGCCAGCAGCCAAGATCTATTGACCGGGGAGCTGTTTTTT. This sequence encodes CASSQDLLTGELFF.

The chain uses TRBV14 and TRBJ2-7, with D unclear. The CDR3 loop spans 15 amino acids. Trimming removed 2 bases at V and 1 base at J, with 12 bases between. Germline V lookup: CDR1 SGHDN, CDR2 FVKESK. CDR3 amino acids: CASSQIKSDSYEQYF. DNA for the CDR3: TGTGCCAGCAGCCAAATCAAGTCAGATTCCTACGAGCAGTACTTC. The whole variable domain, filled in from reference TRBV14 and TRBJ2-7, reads EAGVTQFPSHSVIEKGQTVTLRCDPISGHDNLYWYRRVMGKEIKFLLHFVKESKQDESGMPNNRFLAERTGGTYSTLKVQPAELEDSGVYFCASSQIKSDSYEQYFGPGTRLTVT.

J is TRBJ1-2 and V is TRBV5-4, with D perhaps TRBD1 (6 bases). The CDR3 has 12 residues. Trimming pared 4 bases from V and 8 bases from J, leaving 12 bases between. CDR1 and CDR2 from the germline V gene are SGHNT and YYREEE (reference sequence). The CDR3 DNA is TGTGCCAGCAGCCCTGGACAGTTGGGCTACACCTTC. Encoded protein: CASSPGQLGYTF.

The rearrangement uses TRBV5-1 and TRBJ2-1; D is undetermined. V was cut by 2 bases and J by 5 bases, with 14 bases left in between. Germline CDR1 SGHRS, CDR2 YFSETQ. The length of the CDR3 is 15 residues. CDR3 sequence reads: CASSFVSGYDNEQFF. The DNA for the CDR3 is TGCGCCAGCAGCTTTGTTTCAGGTTACGACAATGAGCAGTTCTTC. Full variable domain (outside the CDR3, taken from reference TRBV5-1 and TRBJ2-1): KAGVTQTPRYLIKTRGQQVTLSCSPISGHRSVSWYQQTPGQGLQFLFEYFSETQRNKGNFPGRFSGRQFSNSRSEMNVSTLELGDSALYLCASSFVSGYDNEQFFGPGTRLTVL.

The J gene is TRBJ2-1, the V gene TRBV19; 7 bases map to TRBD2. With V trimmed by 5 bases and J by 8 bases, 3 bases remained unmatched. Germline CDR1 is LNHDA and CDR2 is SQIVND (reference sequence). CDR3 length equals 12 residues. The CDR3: CASSPRGDEQFF. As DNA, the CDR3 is TGTGCCAGTAGTCCCCGGGGGGATGAGCAGTTCTTC.

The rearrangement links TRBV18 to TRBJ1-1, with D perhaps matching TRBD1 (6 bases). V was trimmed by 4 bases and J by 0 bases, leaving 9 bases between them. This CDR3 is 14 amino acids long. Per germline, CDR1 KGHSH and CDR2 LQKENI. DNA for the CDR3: TGTGCCAGCTCACTGGGACACATGAACACTGAAGCTTTCTTT. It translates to CASSLGHMNTEAFF.

The CDR3 coding sequence is TGTGCCAGCATGCTTGATAGCTCCTATAATTCACCCCTCCACTTT. It codes for CASMLDSSYNSPLHF. J is TRBJ1-6 and V is TRBV2, with D uncertain. V dropped 7 bases and J dropped 0 bases, with 10 bases sitting between them. The germline V gene has CDR1 SNHLY and CDR2 FYNNEI. The length of the CDR3 is 15 residues. The variable domain in full, completed from reference TRBV2 and TRBJ1-6, reads EPEVTQTPSHQVTQMGQEVILRCVPISNHLYFYWYRQILGQKVEFLVSFYNNEISEKSEIFDDQFSVERPDGSNFTLKIRSTKLEDSAMYFCASMLDSSYNSPLHFGNGTRLTVT.

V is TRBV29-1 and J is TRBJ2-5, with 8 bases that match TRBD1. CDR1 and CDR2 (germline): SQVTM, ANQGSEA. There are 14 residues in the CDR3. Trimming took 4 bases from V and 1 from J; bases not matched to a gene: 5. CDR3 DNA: TGCAGCGTTGCTATCAGGGGGCTCCAAGAGACCCAGTACTTC. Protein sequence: CSVAIRGLQETQYF.

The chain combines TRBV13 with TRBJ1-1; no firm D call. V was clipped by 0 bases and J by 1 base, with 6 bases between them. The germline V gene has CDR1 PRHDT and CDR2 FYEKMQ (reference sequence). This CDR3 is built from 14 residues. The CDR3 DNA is TGTGCCAGCAGCTTAGGGGGCCCGAACACTGAAGCTTTCTTT. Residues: CASSLGGPNTEAFF.

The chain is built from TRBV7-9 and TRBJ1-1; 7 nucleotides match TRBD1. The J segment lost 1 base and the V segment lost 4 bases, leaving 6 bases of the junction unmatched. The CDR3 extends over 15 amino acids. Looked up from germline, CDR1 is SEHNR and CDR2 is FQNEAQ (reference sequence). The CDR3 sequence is CASSWAQGENTEAFF. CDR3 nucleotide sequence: TGTGCCAGCAGCTGGGCTCAGGGGGAGAACACTGAAGCTTTCTTT.

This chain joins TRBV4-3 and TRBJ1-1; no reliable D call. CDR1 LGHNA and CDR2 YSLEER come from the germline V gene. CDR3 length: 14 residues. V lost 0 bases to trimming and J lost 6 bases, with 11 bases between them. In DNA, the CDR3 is TGCGCCAGCAGCCAAGATTCCGATGGGGCTGAAGCTTTCTTT. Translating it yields CASSQDSDGAEAFF.

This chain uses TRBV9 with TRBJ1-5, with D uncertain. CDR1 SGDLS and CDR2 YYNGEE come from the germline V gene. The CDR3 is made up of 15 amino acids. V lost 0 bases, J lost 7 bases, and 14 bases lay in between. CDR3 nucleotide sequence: TGTGCCAGCAGCGTAGCGCCCCGCCGGGGACAGCCCCAGCATTTT. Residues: CASSVAPRRGQPQHF. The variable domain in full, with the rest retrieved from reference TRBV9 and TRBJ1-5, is DSGVTQTPKHLITATGQRVTLRCSPRSGDLSVYWYQQSLDQGLQFLIQYYNGEERAKGNILERFSAQQFPDLHSELNLSSLELGDSALYFCASSVAPRRGQPQHFGDGTRLSIL.

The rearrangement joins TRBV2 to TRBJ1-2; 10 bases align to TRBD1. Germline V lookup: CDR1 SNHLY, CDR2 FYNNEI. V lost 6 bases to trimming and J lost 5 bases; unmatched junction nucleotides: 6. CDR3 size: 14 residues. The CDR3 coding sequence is TGTGCCAGCAGAAGGGACAGGGGTTCTTATGGCTACACCTTC. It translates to CASRRDRGSYGYTF.

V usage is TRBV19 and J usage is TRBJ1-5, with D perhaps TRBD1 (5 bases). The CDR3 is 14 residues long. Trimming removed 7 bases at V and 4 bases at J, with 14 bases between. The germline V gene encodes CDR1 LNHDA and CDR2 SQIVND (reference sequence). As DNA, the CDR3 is TGTGCCAGTAACGAGGGGCCGTTGAATCAGCCCCAGCATTTT. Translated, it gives CASNEGPLNQPQHF.

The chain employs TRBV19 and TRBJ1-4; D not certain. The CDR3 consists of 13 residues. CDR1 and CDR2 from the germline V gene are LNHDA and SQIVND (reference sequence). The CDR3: CATRGREEGKLFF. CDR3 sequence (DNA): TGTGCTACAAGAGGGAGGGAGGAGGGAAAACTGTTTTTT.

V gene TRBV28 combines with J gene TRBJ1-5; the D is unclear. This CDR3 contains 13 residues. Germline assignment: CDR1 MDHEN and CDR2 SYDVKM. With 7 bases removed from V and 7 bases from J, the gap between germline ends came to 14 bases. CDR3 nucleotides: TGTGCCAGCACCATCCAAACCTGGCAGCCCCAGCATTTT. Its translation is CASTIQTWQPQHF.

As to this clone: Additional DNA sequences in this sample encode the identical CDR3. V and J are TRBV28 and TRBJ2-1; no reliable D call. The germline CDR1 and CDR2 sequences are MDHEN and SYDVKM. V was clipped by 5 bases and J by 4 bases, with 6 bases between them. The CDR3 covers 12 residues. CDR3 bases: TGTGCCAGCAGTCTGAGTTACAATGAGCAGTTCTTC. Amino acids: CASSLSYNEQFF.